This T cell receptor beta chain was identified during a study of regulatory T cells in long-lasting Graves disease. Sequencing libraries for TCR beta were prepared with iRepertoire HTBI primers and Arm-PCR of CDR3 regions. From the multiplex PCR reads, TCRdb called clonotypes with MiXCR, one entry per CDR3 protein. The sample contains around 500,000 distinct CDR3 sequences, around 11% of which appear only once. This clonotype was seen only a few times. From germline, CDR1 is MNHEY and CDR2 SMNVEV (reference sequence). This CDR3 has 15 amino acids. V was shortened by 3 bases and J by 2 bases, with 8 bases between the two germline ends. Sample time point: newly diagnosed GD, antithyroid drugs for less than 3 months. The TCR library was prepared using RNA isolated from PBMCs. In addition, the sample was reused for a study of T cells in Graves' hyperthyroidism and ophthalmopathy. That source notes: When the TCR CDR3 underwent first-round RT-PCR, the HTBI primer set was used.

J is TRBJ2-6 and V is TRBV27; weak D call: TRBD2 (5 bases). This clonotype originated in a woman aged 25 to 39 with Graves disease. The material was peripheral blood mononuclear cells (PBMCs), obtained at new diagnosis, from a patient treated with antithyroid drugs. The CDR3 spells CASSFGVPGANVLTF. DNA for the CDR3: TGTGCCAGCAGTTTCGGGGTACCTGGGGCCAACGTCCTGACTTTC.